This T cell receptor (beta chain) was documented in a study of shared clonotypes between healthy human individuals. General study points: Naive subsets usually exceeded memory subsets in estimated richness.

Trimming left V 6 bases short and J 1 base short, with 8 bases between. CDR3 size: 13 residues. The V gene's germline CDR1 is SNHLY and CDR2 FYNNEI. Concerning this clone: Its matching antigen is unknown.

The healthy adult donors were HIV-negative and reported no recent acute infections or vaccinations. Sequenced by immunoSEQ multiplex PCR; TCRdb stores in-frame clones only, minus some. The sample holds a few hundred thousand clones, 73% seen once. Specimen: memory CD4+ T cells sorted from blood. Documented subset: CD45RA-negative fraction. The sequence came from a man aged 25 to 45 in good health. V gene TRBV2 combines with J gene TRBJ2-3, with a weak D call TRBD1 (6 bases). CDR3 nucleotide sequence: TGTGCCAGCAGCGAGGGGGGCACAGATACGCAGTATTTT. Protein sequence: CASSEGGTDTQYF.